This T cell receptor (beta chain) was found in a study of T cells after yellow fever vaccination. Looking at the study overall: The fractions with low cell numbers were processed using SMART-Seq v4 Ultra Low Input.

Using its own MiXCR run on the 5' RACE reads, TCRdb lists one record per CDR3 protein. The table lists about 220,000 distinct CDR3 sequences, about 3% of them singletons. This CDR3 is 18 amino acids long. V lost 6 bases and J 4 bases, leaving 30 bases between the germline ends. CDR1 is DFQATT, CDR2 SNEGSKA, per germline (reference sequence). The rearrangement joins TRBV20-1 to TRBJ1-1; D is possibly TRBD1 (5 bases). The clonotype originates from a man between 18 and 29 years old who received the YFV17D yellow fever vaccine. Sequenced here: CD4+ T cells sorted from PBMCs, sampled 10 days after the yellow fever booster vaccination. CDR3 sequence (DNA): TGCAGTGCGGCCGGGACCCAGGCATGGAGGGGATTTATCACTGAAGCTTTCTTT. Its translation: CSAAGTQAWRGFITEAFF.